A selection of T cell receptor beta chains follows, all from one sample in a study of graft-versus-host responses after intestinal transplantation. Using immunoSEQ multiplex PCR, the repertoire was profiled, and TCRdb retains in-frame clones only, with some absent. In the table there are about 120,000 clones, over 75% of which are singletons. What these receptors recognize is not known. Sequencing used unstimulated CD4+ T cells sorted from spleen or lymph node cells, obtained before intestinal transplant. These receptors were collected from a human donor who received an intestinal transplant. Each CDR3 is given with its conserved first and last residue. D genes are given only for firm matches. Clone sizes are given selectively: once, few, many, or a class where the clone is expanded.

v_call	d_call	j_call	clone_size	cdr3_aa	cdr3_nt
TRBV30	TRBD2	TRBJ2-1	-	CAWSFGSGRRYNEQFF	TGTGCCTGGAGTTTTGGTAGCGGGAGGCGCTACAATGAGCAGTTCTTC
TRBV30	-	TRBJ2-2	-	CAWSAWDTLNTGELFF	TGTGCCTGGAGTGCTTGGGACACCTTGAACACCGGGGAGCTGTTTTTT
TRBV29-1	TRBD1	TRBJ2-2	-	CSVDRDYTGELFF	TGCAGCGTAGACAGGGATTACACCGGGGAGCTGTTTTTT
TRBV5-1	TRBD1	TRBJ2-5	-	CASSPGTGGQETQYF	TGCGCCAGCAGCCCCGGGACAGGCGGACAAGAGACCCAGTACTTC
TRBV5-6	-	TRBJ1-1	-	CASSPTRWDTEAFF	TGTGCCAGCAGCCCGACCAGGTGGGACACTGAAGCTTTCTTT
TRBV29-1	TRBD2	TRBJ2-5	-	CSVPTSAQETQYF	TGCAGCGTTCCGACTAGCGCCCAAGAGACCCAGTACTTC
TRBV6-5	-	TRBJ1-2	few	CASSYRRPNYGYTF	TGTGCCAGCAGTTACCGCAGGCCTAACTATGGCTACACCTTC
TRBV10-1	-	TRBJ1-1	-	CASSESWQGNTEAFF	TGCGCCAGCAGTGAGTCATGGCAGGGGAACACTGAAGCTTTCTTT
TRBV5-6	TRBD1	TRBJ1-6	-	CASSHRGQGAYNSPLHF	TGTGCCAGCAGTCACCGGGGACAGGGGGCCTATAATTCACCCCTCCACTTT
TRBV5-1	TRBD1	TRBJ2-3	-	CASSPDRGGDTQYF	TGCGCCAGCAGCCCCGACAGGGGAGGAGATACGCAGTATTTT
TRBV6-6	TRBD1	TRBJ1-5	few	CASSYSTGGNQPQHF	TGTGCCAGCAGTTACTCGACAGGGGGCAATCAGCCCCAGCATTTT
TRBV28	-	TRBJ1-5	-	CASTRDTLNQPQHF	TGTGCCAGCACCCGGGACACCCTCAATCAGCCCCAGCATTTT
TRBV5-6	TRBD1	TRBJ1-1	-	CASSLRTGGFKNTEAFF	TGTGCCAGCAGCTTGCGGACAGGGGGCTTTAAGAACACTGAAGCTTTCTTT
TRBV7-9	-	TRBJ1-6	-	CASSLGGSYNSPLHF	TGTGCCAGCAGCTTAGGCGGATCCTATAATTCACCCCTCCACTTT
TRBV5-1	TRBD1	TRBJ1-3	-	CASSPKGAGNTIYF	TGCGCCAGCAGTCCAAAGGGGGCAGGAAACACCATATATTTT
TRBV7-9	TRBD1	TRBJ2-7	-	CASSFRDRGDEQYF	TGTGCCAGCAGCTTCCGGGACAGGGGAGACGAGCAGTACTTC
TRBV7-6	TRBD1	TRBJ2-7	once	CASSPGGGTGGYEQYF	TGTGCCAGCAGCCCCGGGGGCGGGACAGGGGGCTACGAGCAGTACTTC
TRBV11-3	-	TRBJ1-4	-	CASSSKRWGGTTNEKLFF	TGTGCCAGCAGCTCCAAACGGTGGGGGGGGACAACTAATGAAAAACTGTTTTTT
TRBV6-1	-	TRBJ2-7	-	CASGGSIYEQYF	TGTGCCTCGGGGGGCTCGATCTACGAGCAGTACTTC
TRBV28	TRBD1	TRBJ2-7	-	CASRVGDRGFYEQYF	TGTGCCAGCAGAGTCGGGGACAGGGGCTTCTACGAGCAGTACTTC
TRBV4-1	-	TRBJ1-5	-	CASRHHQPQHF	TGCGCCAGCAGACATCATCAGCCCCAGCATTTT
TRBV14	TRBD2	TRBJ2-3	-	CASSQDWRAGEYF	TGTGCCAGCAGCCAAGACTGGAGGGCGGGGGAATATTTT
TRBV5-1	-	TRBJ1-1	-	CASSFQERRVGTEAFF	TGCGCCAGCAGCTTCCAGGAGAGGAGGGTAGGCACTGAAGCTTTCTTT
TRBV19	TRBD1	TRBJ2-7	-	CASRAQGTGTYEQYF	TGTGCCAGTAGGGCCCAGGGGACAGGGACATACGAGCAGTACTTC
TRBV18	TRBD1	TRBJ1-6	-	CASSPYGQGVNSYNSPLHF	TGTGCCAGCTCACCGTATGGACAGGGGGTGAACTCCTATAATTCACCCCTCCACTTT
TRBV5-4	-	TRBJ2-3	-	CASSHVAPSTDTQYF	TGTGCCAGCAGCCACGTCGCGCCTAGCACAGATACGCAGTATTTT
TRBV5-1	TRBD2	TRBJ2-7	-	CASSSVGGLAGEQYF	TGCGCCAGCAGCTCCGTCGGGGGACTAGCGGGGGAGCAGTACTTC
TRBV12-5	TRBD2	TRBJ2-7	-	CASGRSGGRNEQYF	TGTGCTAGTGGCAGGAGCGGGGGAAGGAACGAGCAGTACTTC
TRBV6-5	-	TRBJ1-3	-	CASSLGHSGNTIYF	TGTGCCAGCAGTCTTGGCCACTCTGGAAACACCATATATTTT
TRBV15	-	TRBJ2-4	-	CATRSYAGAKNIQYF	TGTGCCACCAGAAGCTATGCCGGGGCCAAAAACATTCAGTACTTC
TRBV6-1	TRBD1	TRBJ1-1	-	CASSEELTGRRAFF	TGTGCCAGCAGTGAAGAGTTGACAGGGCGCCGAGCTTTCTTT
TRBV29-1	-	TRBJ2-5	-	CSVQDGGETQYF	TGCAGCGTCCAGGACGGGGGAGAGACCCAGTACTTC
TRBV4-1	-	TRBJ2-7	-	CASSQVPLQGISYEQYF	TGCGCCAGCAGCCAAGTACCCCTTCAGGGGATCTCCTACGAGCAGTACTTC
TRBV25-1	-	TRBJ1-4	-	CASSVTRGNEKLFF	TGTGCCAGCAGTGTAACACGGGGTAATGAAAAACTGTTTTTT
TRBV7-9	-	TRBJ2-7	-	CASSLMQSYEQYF	TGTGCCAGCAGCTTAATGCAGTCCTACGAGCAGTACTTC
TRBV9	TRBD2	TRBJ2-1	once	CASSVRSGRVLSYNEQFF	TGTGCCAGCAGCGTAAGGAGCGGGAGGGTCCTCTCCTACAATGAGCAGTTCTTC
TRBV2	TRBD1	TRBJ2-5	-	CASSEQGSGKETQYF	TGTGCCAGCAGCGAACAGGGGAGTGGAAAAGAGACCCAGTACTTC